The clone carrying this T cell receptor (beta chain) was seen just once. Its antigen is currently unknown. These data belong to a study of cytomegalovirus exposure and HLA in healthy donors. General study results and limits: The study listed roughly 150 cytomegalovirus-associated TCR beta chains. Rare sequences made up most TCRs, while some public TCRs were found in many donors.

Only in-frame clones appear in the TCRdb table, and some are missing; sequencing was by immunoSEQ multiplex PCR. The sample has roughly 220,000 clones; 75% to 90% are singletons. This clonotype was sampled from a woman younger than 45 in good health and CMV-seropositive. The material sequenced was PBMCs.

The CDR3 nucleotides are TGTGCCTGGAGTTCCAGGGGACCCTACGAGCAGTACTTC. Translating gives CAWSSRGPYEQYF. This chain uses TRBV30 with TRBJ2-7, with D perhaps TRBD1 (6 bases). V was shortened by 2 bases and J by 2 bases, with 10 bases between the two germline ends. Germline CDR1 reads GTSNPN; CDR2 reads SVGIG (reference sequence). CDR3 length equals 13 residues.